This TCR beta chain was retrieved from a study of CD8 T cells in ankylosing spondylitis (dated by TCRdb to 2016 to 2017). In terms of the full investigation: T cell receptor beta repertoires were profiled in healthy donors and ankylosing spondylitis patients so that disease-linked TCR variants could be found. Samples of peripheral blood were taken, and for ankylosing spondylitis patients, synovial fluid was collected as well. The full study cohort comprised 20 to 30 ankylosing spondylitis patients and 85 to 120 healthy donors. The investigation overall reported the following: A CD8+ phenotype was shown by the disease-linked clones, which were found at relatively low frequencies in peripheral blood. According to the report, matched synovial fluid samples from ankylosing spondylitis patients were significantly enriched for the disease-linked clones. Some TCR beta motif variants had previously been reported in synovial fluid and blood of reactive arthritis patients, which suggested common disease-initiation mechanisms. A TCR beta motif of several highly homologous amino acid variants appeared characteristic of blood from ankylosing spondylitis patients.

As encoded in the germline V gene, CDR1 is MNHEY while CDR2 is SVGEGT. Between the V and J ends, shortened by 2 bases and 3 bases respectively, the junction contains 19 bases. From cysteine to phenylalanine, the CDR3 is 18 amino acids long. The CDR3 DNA has 54 bases and is translated from base 1. Sequencing relied on an Illumina HiSeq 2500. Quantitative 5'-RACE with molecular barcodes was used to prepare TCR beta libraries. On the authors' methods: A new computational method based on a probabilistic model of VDJ rearrangement was used to identify disease-linked TCR variants. The public reads were reanalyzed by TCRdb: fastp trimming at Q25, MiXCR alignment, in-frame beta chains only. Each CDR3 protein gets just one entry, which takes the most common genes and DNA from the rows behind it. TCRdb, not the original authors, processed these V and J calls. Present in this sample are hundreds of thousands of distinct CDR3 sequences, approximately 8.4% of which were seen just once. Of the sample, more than 4.5% is held by the ten largest clones.

This clonotype was counted many times. Its antigen is currently not known. Qualities for individual bases were not recorded, and no much larger clone is one base off. The receptor chain draws on TRBV6-2 or TRBV6-3 and TRBJ2-2, with a weak D call of TRBD2 (5 bases match). Specimen: blood, either unsorted or a sorted T cell fraction (not recorded which). The source is a female donor with ankylosing spondylitis or in good health (not recorded which). The CDR3 reads as follows: CASSYPKRRPNHTGELFF. The DNA reads TGTGCCAGCAGTTACCCTAAGCGGCGCCCTAACCACACCGGGGAGCTGTTTTTT.